This T cell receptor (beta chain) was obtained from a study of CD8 T cells in ankylosing spondylitis. The study, taken as a whole, reports: Disease-linked clones reportedly concentrated significantly in matched ankylosing spondylitis synovial fluid. Ankylosing spondylitis blood appeared to be characterized by a TCR beta motif of 7 to 9 highly homologous variants.

In its sample, this clonotype ranks as medium-sized. Its antigen remains unidentified. Quantitative molecular-barcoded 5'-RACE generated the TCR beta libraries. TCRdb passed the 5' RACE reads through MiXCR, listing each CDR3 protein once. The sample has about 42,000 distinct CDR3 sequences, about 4.2% seen once. The CDR3 has 14 amino acids. V shed 4 bases and J shed 4 bases, with 14 bases lying between them. The germline V gene encodes CDR1 SGDLS and CDR2 YYNGEE. This rearrangement joins TRBV9 to TRBJ1-2; D is perhaps TRBD1 (6 bases). Specimen: blood, either unsorted or a sorted T cell fraction (not recorded which). This receptor was taken from a female donor with ankylosing spondylitis or in good health (not recorded which). The CDR3 DNA reads TGTGCCAGCAGCCGGGACATTCCACTCTATGGCTACACCTTC. The encoded protein is CASSRDIPLYGYTF.